These 2 T cell receptor beta chains were all obtained from the same sample, sequenced in a study of a mutant IDH1 vaccine in newly diagnosed glioma. Noted time point: baseline, week 1 (first vaccination visit). Stated treatment: pre-vaccination baseline after standard-of-care therapy. Only in-frame clones appear in the TCRdb table, and some are missing; sequencing was by immunoSEQ multiplex PCR. The sample has fewer than 85,000 clones; about 86% are singletons. The source material was PBMCs, sampled from a glioma patient treated with radiotherapy, temozolomide or both. Receptor source: a man aged 25-45 years with glioma.

This clone was observed once. This chain uses TRBV10-1 with TRBJ2-1, with a weak D call TRBD1 (5 bases). This CDR3 has 13 residues. The V end lost 7 bases, the J end lost 4 bases, and 11 bases lay between the germline ends. The V gene's germline CDR1 is WNHNN and CDR2 SYGVQD (reference sequence). CDR3 sequence (DNA): TGCGCCAGCACCCAGGGTAGGTACAATGAGCAGTTCTTC. Its protein product is CASTQGRYNEQFF.

The DNA for the CDR3 is TGTGCCAGCAGGGACAGGGTAAATCAGCCCCAGCATTTT. Protein sequence: CASRDRVNQPQHF. The chain combines TRBV7-9 with TRBJ1-5; 8 bases are shared with TRBD1. V trimming: 6 bases; J trimming: 4 bases; junction bases outside the gene matches: 2. Germline CDR1 reads SEHNR; CDR2 reads FQNEAQ (reference sequence). There are 13 residues in the CDR3.